This T cell receptor beta chain was found in a study of CD8 T cells in ankylosing spondylitis. This clonotype was found many times. The V gene lost 3 bases and the J gene lost 8 bases, with 8 bases spanning the gap. The CDR3 covers 12 residues. MiXCR, applied by TCRdb to the 5' RACE reads, yields one record per CDR3 protein. The sample includes under 300,000 distinct CDR3 sequences, about 10% of them seen just once. The chain carries TRBV12-3 or TRBV12-4 and TRBJ2-1; TRBD1 is a possible D gene (5 bases). This TCR was sampled from a male donor with ankylosing spondylitis or in good health (not recorded which). The material sequenced was blood, either unsorted or a sorted T cell fraction (not recorded which). The CDR3 spells CASSFRADEQFF. The CDR3 nucleotides are TGTGCCAGCAGTTTCAGGGCGGATGAGCAGTTCTTC.